The 6 T cell receptor beta chains below come from one sample, sequenced in a study of blood T cells in healthy people across ages. The authors ran a second PCR of about 6 to 11 cycles using a sample-barcoded 5' primer and a J-beta primer mix. One entry per CDR3 protein results from TCRdb running MiXCR on the 5' RACE reads. The data show 650,000 to 1,000,000 distinct CDR3 sequences, with around half seen just once and over 15% held by the top ten. Sequenced material: blood. The receptor set was obtained from a man older than 75 in good health.

Worth noting for this clonotype: A much larger clone is a single base away; this may be a read error. The chain joins TRBV12-3 or TRBV12-4 to TRBJ1-1; D is ambiguous. The V end was cut by 5 bases, the J end by 4 bases, with 8 bases between. The CDR3 length is 12 residues. CDR3 in amino acids: CASSQTFTEAFF. CDR3 DNA sequence: TGTGCCAGCAGTCAAACCTTCACTGAAGCTTTCTTT.

Points on this clonotype: One junction end disagrees with the germline gene, perhaps due to a read error. The chain links TRBV6-5 to TRBJ1-6; TRBD1 might be the D (5 bases). The CDR3 loop spans 15 amino acids. CDR1 is MNHEY, CDR2 SVGAGI, per germline. The CDR3, as DNA: TGTGCCAGCAGTTACCGGGGACCGTATAATCCACCCCTCCACTTT. As protein: CASSYRGPYNPPLHF.

The chain combines TRBV7-2 with TRBJ1-6; D is unresolved. There are 16 residues in the CDR3. Looked up from germline, CDR1 is SGHTA and CDR2 is FQGNSA. With 5 bases removed from V and 4 bases from J, the gap between germline ends came to 15 bases. CDR3 protein: CASSTPNYRYNSPLHF. CDR3 DNA: TGTGCCAGCAGCACGCCGAATTATCGATATAATTCACCCCTCCACTTT. The full variable domain, its missing parts supplied by reference TRBV7-2 and TRBJ1-6, is GAGVSQSPSNKVTEKGKDVELRCDPISGHTALYWYRQSLGQGLEFLIYFQGNSAPDKSGLPSDRFSAERTGGSVSTLTIQRTQQEDSAVYLCASSTPNYRYNSPLHFGNGTRLTVT.

The chain carries TRBV29-1 and TRBJ1-4; D may be TRBD1 (6 bases). V shed 4 bases and J shed 8 bases, with 14 bases lying between them. This CDR3 comprises 13 residues. Germline V gene data show CDR1 as SQVTM and CDR2 as ANQGSEA. CDR3 nucleotides: TGCAGCGTTGCACAGGGTCCTGTGGAAAAACTGTTTTTT. This codes for CSVAQGPVEKLFF. Full variable domain (outside the CDR3, taken from reference TRBV29-1 and TRBJ1-4): SAVISQKPSRDICQRGTSLTIQCQVDSQVTMMFWYRQQPGQSLTLIATANQGSEATYESGFVIDKFPISRPNLTFSTLTVSNMSPEDSSIYLCSVAQGPVEKLFFGSGTQLSVL.

This clonotype was observed a few times. The chain couples TRBV2 to TRBJ1-4; possible D gene TRBD1, 5 bases. The ends were cut back, 2 bases at V and 5 bases at J, with 12 bases in the middle. The CDR3 length is 15 residues. The germline V gene has CDR1 SNHLY and CDR2 FYNNEI. The CDR3 sequence: CASSELTGKNEKLFF. The CDR3 DNA reads as TGTGCCAGCAGTGAACTAACAGGAAAAAATGAAAAACTGTTTTTT. Drawing the rest from reference TRBV2 and TRBJ1-4, the complete variable domain is EPEVTQTPSHQVTQMGQEVILRCVPISNHLYFYWYRQILGQKVEFLVSFYNNEISEKSEIFDDQFSVERPDGSNFTLKIRSTKLEDSAMYFCASSELTGKNEKLFFGSGTQLSVL.

The CDR3 DNA follows: TGCAGTGCTAGAGGCGGGGGGACCAAAAACATTCAGTACTTC. It translates to CSARGGGTKNIQYF. V is TRBV20-1 and J is TRBJ2-4; 8 bases agree with TRBD2. The ends lost 1 base at V and 2 bases at J; junction bases unmatched: 1. This CDR3 is built from 14 residues. The V gene's germline CDR1 is DFQATT and CDR2 SNEGSKA (reference sequence).